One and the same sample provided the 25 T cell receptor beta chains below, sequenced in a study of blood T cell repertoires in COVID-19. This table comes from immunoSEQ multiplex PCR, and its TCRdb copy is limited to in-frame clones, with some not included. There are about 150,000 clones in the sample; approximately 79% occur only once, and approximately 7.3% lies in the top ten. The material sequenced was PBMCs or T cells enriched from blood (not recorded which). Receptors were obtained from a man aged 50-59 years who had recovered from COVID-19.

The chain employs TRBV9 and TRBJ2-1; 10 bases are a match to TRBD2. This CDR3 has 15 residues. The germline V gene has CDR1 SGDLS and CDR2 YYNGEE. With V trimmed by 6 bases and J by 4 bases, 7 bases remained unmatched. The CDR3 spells CASTKTSGDYNEQFF. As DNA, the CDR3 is TGTGCCAGCACCAAAACTAGCGGGGATTACAATGAGCAGTTCTTC.

This CDR3 is CASSLALWNQPQHF. For the CDR3, the DNA is TGTGCCAGCAGCTTGGCTCTATGGAATCAGCCCCAGCATTTT. J is TRBJ1-5 and V is TRBV5-5; D remains unclear. Deletions cut 0 bases from V and 4 bases from J, with 8 bases between. The CDR3 is 14 amino acids. Germline V lookup: CDR1 SGHKS, CDR2 YYEKEE (reference sequence).

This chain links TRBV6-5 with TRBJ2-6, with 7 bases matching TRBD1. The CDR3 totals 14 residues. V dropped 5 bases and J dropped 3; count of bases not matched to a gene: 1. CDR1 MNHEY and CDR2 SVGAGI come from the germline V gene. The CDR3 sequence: CASSQGVGANVLTF. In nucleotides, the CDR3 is TGTGCCAGCAGTCAGGGGGTTGGGGCCAACGTCCTGACTTTC.

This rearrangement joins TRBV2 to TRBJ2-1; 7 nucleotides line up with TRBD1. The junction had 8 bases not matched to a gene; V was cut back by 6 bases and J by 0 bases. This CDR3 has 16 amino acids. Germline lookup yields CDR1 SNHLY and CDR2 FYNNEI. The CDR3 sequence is CASSSGTESSYNEQFF. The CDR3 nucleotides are TGTGCCAGCAGCTCAGGGACAGAAAGCTCCTACAATGAGCAGTTCTTC.

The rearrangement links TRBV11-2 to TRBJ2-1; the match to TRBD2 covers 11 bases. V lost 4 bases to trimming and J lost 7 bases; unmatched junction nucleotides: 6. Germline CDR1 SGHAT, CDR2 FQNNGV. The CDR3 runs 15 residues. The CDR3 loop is CASSSLAGVRNEQFF. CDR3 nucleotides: TGTGCCAGCAGCTCACTAGCGGGGGTTCGGAATGAGCAGTTCTTC.

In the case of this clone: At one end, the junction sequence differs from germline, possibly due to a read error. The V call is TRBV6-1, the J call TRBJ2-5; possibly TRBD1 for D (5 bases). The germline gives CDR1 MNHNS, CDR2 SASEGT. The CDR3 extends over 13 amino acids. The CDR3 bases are TGTGCCAACAGTGACAGTACCAAAGAGACCCAGTACTTC. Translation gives CANSDSTKETQYF.

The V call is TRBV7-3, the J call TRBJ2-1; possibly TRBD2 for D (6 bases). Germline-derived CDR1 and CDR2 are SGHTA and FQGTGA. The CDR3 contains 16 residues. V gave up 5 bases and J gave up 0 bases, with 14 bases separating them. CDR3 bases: TGTGCCAGCAGCGCCTCCCGGGACTTCTCCTACAATGAGCAGTTCTTC. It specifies CASSASRDFSYNEQFF.

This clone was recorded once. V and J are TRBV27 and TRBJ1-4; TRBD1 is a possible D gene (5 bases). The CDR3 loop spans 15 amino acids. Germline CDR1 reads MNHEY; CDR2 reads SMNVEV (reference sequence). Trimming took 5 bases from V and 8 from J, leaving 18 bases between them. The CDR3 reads CASSPYLGLQEKLFF. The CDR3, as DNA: TGTGCCAGCAGTCCATACCTGGGGCTTCAGGAAAAACTGTTTTTT.

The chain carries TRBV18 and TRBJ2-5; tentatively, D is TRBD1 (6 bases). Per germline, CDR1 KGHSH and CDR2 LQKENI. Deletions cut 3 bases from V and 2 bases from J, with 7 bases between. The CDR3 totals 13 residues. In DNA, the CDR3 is TGTGCCAGCTCACCCGACAGGCAAGAGACCCAGTACTTC. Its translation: CASSPDRQETQYF.

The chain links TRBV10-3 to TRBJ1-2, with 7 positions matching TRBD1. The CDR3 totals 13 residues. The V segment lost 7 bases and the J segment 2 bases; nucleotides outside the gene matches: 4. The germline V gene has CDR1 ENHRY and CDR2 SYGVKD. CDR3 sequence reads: CAITGTENYGYTF. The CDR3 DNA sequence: TGTGCCATCACCGGGACAGAGAACTATGGCTACACCTTC.

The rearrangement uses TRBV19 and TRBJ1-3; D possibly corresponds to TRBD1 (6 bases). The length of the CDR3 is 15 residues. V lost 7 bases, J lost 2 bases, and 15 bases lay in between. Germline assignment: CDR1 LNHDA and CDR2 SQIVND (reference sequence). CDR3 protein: CASTTQGIAGNTIYF. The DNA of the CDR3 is TGTGCCAGTACCACCCAGGGGATAGCTGGAAACACCATATATTTT. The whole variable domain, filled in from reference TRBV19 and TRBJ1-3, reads DGGITQSPKYLFRKEGQNVTLSCEQNLNHDAMYWYRQDPGQGLRLIYYSQIVNDFQKGDIAEGYSVSREKKESFPLTVTSAQKNPTAFYLCASTTQGIAGNTIYFGEGSWLTVV.

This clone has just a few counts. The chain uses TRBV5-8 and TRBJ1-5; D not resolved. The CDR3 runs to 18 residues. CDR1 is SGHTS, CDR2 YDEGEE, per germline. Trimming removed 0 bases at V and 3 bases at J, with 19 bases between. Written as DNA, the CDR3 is TGTGCCAGCAGCTTGGCATTCCGGAGAGGGAGTGACAATCAGCCCCAGCATTTT. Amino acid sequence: CASSLAFRRGSDNQPQHF.

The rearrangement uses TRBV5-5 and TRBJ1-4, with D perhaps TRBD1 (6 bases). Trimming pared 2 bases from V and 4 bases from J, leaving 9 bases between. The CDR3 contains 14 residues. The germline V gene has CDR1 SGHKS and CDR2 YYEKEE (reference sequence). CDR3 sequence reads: CASSFGQLNEKLFF. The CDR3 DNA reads TGTGCCAGCAGCTTTGGACAGCTTAATGAAAAACTGTTTTTT.

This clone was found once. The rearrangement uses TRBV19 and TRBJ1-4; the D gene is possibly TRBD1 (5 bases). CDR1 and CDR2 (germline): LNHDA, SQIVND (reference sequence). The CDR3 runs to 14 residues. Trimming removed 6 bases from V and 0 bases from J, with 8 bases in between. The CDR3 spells CASRGLTTNEKLFF. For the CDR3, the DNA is TGTGCCAGTAGGGGGCTGACAACTAATGAAAAACTGTTTTTT. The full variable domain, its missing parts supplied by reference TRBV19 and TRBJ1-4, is DGGITQSPKYLFRKEGQNVTLSCEQNLNHDAMYWYRQDPGQGLRLIYYSQIVNDFQKGDIAEGYSVSREKKESFPLTVTSAQKNPTAFYLCASRGLTTNEKLFFGSGTQLSVL.

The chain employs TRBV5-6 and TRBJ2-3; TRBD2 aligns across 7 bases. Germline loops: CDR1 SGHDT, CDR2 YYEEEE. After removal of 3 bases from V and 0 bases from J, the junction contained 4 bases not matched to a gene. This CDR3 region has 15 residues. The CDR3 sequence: CASSYAGVSTDTQYF. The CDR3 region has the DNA TGTGCCAGCAGCTATGCGGGGGTGAGCACAGATACGCAGTATTTT.

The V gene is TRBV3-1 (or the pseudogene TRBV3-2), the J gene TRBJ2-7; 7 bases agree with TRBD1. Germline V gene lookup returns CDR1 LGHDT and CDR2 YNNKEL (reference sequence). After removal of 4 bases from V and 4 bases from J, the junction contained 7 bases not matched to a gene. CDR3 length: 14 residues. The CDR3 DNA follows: TGTGCCAGCAGCCCTAGACAGGGAACTTACGAGCAGTACTTC. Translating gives CASSPRQGTYEQYF.

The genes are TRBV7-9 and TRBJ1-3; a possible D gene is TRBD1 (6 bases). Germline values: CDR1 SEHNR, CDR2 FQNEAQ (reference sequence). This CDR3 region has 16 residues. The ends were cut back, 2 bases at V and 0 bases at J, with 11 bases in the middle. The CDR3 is CASSLRRGNSGNTIYF. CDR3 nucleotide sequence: TGTGCCAGCAGCTTACGCAGGGGAAACTCTGGAAACACCATATATTTT.

Here the CDR3 reads CASSRTSGLRNGELFF. The CDR3 region has the DNA TGCGCCAGCAGCAGGACTAGCGGTTTAAGGAACGGGGAGCTGTTTTTT. The chain joins TRBV5-1 to TRBJ2-2; the match to TRBD2 covers 10 bases. The CDR3 runs 16 residues. Per germline, CDR1 SGHRS and CDR2 YFSETQ. The J segment lost 7 bases and the V segment lost 4 bases, leaving 10 bases of the junction unmatched.

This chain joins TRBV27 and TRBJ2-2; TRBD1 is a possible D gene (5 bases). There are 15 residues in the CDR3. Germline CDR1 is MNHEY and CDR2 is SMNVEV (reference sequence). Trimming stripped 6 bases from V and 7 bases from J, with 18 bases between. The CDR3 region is CASSLTDANHGELFF. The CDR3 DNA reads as TGTGCCAGCAGCCTGACAGACGCAAACCACGGGGAGCTGTTTTTT.

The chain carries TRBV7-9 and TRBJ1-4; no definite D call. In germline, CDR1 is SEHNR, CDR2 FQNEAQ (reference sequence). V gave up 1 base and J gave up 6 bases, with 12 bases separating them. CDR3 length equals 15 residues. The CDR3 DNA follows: TGTGCCAGCAGCTTAGAGTGGCGGAGGGATGAAAAACTGTTTTTT. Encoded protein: CASSLEWRRDEKLFF. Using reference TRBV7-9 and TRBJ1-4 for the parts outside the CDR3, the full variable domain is DTGVSQNPRHKITKRGQNVTFRCDPISEHNRLYWYRQTLGQGPEFLTYFQNEAQLEKSRLLSDRFSAERPKGSFSTLEIQRTEQGDSAMYLCASSLEWRRDEKLFFGSGTQLSVL.

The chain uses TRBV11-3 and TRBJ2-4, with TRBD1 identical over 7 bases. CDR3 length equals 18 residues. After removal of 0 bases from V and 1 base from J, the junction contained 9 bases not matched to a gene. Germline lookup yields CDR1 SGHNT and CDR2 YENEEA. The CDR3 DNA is TGTGCCAGCAGCTTAGATGGTCCGACAGGGTTTGCCAAAAACATTCAGTACTTC. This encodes CASSLDGPTGFAKNIQYF.

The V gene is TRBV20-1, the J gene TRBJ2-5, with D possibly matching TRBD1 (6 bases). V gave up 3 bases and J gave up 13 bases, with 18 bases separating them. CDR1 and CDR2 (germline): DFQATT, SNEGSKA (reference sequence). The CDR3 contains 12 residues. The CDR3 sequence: CSASVGAAGVYF. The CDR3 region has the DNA TGCAGTGCTAGTGTCGGTGCGGCAGGGGTGTACTTC.

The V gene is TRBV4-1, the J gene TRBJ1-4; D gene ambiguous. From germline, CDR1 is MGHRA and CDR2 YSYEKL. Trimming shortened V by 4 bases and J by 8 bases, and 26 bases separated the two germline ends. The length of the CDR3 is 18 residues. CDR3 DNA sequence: TGCGCCAGCAGCCCGGGTGCTGCGAAGGAGGGTCGAGGGGAAAAACTGTTTTTT. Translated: CASSPGAAKEGRGEKLFF.

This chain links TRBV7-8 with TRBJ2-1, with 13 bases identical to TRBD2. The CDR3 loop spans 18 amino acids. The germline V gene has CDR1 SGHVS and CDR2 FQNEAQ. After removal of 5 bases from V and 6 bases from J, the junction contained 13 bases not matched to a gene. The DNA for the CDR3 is TGTGCCAGCAGCCGAGGGACTAGCGGGGCAAGACTAGGCAATGAGCAGTTCTTC. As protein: CASSRGTSGARLGNEQFF.

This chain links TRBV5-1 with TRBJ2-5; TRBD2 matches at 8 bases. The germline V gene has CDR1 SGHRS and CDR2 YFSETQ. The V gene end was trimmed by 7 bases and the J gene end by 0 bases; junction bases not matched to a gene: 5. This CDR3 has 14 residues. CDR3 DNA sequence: TGCGCCAGCGGGCCGGGGGGGTACCAAGAGACCCAGTACTTC. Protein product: CASGPGGYQETQYF.